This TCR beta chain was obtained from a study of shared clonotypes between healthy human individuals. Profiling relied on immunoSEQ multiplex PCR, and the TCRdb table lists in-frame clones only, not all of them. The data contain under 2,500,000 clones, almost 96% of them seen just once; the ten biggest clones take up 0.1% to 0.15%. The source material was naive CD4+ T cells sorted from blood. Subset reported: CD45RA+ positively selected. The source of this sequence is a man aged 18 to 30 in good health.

The CDR3 sequence is CSVELQVVRNEQFF. The CDR3, as DNA: TGCAGCGTTGAACTTCAGGTAGTGCGCAATGAGCAGTTCTTC. The rearrangement links TRBV29-1 to TRBJ2-1; the D is unclear. The CDR3 loop spans 14 amino acids. Germline CDR1 and CDR2: SQVTM and ANQGSEA. The V gene lost 2 bases and the J gene lost 6 bases, with 14 bases spanning the gap.